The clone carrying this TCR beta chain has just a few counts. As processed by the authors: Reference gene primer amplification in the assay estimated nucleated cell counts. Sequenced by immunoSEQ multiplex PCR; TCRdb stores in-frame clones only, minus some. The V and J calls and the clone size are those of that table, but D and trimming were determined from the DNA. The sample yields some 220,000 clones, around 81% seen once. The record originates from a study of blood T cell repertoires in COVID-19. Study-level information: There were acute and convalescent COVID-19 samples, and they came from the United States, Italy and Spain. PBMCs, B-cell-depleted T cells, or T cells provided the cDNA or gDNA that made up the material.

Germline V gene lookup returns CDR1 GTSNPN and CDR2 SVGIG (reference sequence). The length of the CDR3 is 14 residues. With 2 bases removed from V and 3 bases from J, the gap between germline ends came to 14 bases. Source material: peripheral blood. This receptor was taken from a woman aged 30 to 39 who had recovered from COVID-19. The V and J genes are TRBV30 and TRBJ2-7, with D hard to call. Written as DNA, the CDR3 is TGTGCCTGGAGTCGAAGGCTAGTGAGCTACGAGCAGTACTTC. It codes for CAWSRRLVSYEQYF.